The 10 T cell receptor beta chains presented below share a single source sample, sequenced in a study of blood T cells in healthy people across ages. Through a sample-barcoded 5' primer and a J-beta primer mix, a second PCR was run for roughly 6 to 12 cycles. Each CDR3 protein gets one entry after TCRdb re-called the 5' RACE reads with MiXCR. The data show around 1.5 million distinct CDR3 sequences, about 35% seen once. Sequencing was done on a sample of blood. These receptors all come from a woman in her twenties or thirties in good health.

V is TRBV20-1 and J is TRBJ2-3; D may be TRBD2 (6 bases). This CDR3 region has 14 residues. The germline V gene encodes CDR1 DFQATT and CDR2 SNEGSKA (reference sequence). The ends were cut back, 5 bases at V and 6 bases at J, with 18 bases in the middle. This chain's CDR3 is CSAPTGTDLDTQYF. In nucleotides, the CDR3 is TGCAGTGCTCCGACCGGGACTGACTTGGATACGCAGTATTTT.

The V and J genes are TRBV20-1 and TRBJ2-1; TRBD2 is a possible D gene (6 bases). The ends were cut back, 6 bases at V and 12 bases at J, with 12 bases in the middle. The CDR3 contains 10 residues. In germline, CDR1 is DFQATT, CDR2 SNEGSKA (reference sequence). CDR3 DNA sequence: TGCAGTGCCCCGATCGGGGGGCAGTTCTTC. Amino acids: CSAPIGGQFF.

The chain uses TRBV3-1 and TRBJ1-2; no reliable D call. Germline V gene data show CDR1 as LGHDT and CDR2 as YNNKEL (reference sequence). The CDR3 covers 13 residues. V lost 3 bases and J lost 2, with 7 bases in between. The CDR3 region is CASSQVKNYGYTF. The CDR3 nucleotides read TGTGCCAGCAGCCAGGTCAAGAACTATGGCTACACCTTC. Full variable domain (rest looked up from reference TRBV3-1 and TRBJ1-2): DTAVSQTPKYLVTQMGNDKSIKCEQNLGHDTMYWYKQDSKKFLKIMFSYNNKELIINETVPNRFSPKSPDKAHLNLHINSLELGDSAVYFCASSQVKNYGYTFGSGTRLTVV.

This clonotype was seen more than once but under ten times. The CDR3: CSGGLAGTYNEQFF. Here the CDR3 DNA reads TGCAGCGGGGGGCTAGCGGGGACCTACAATGAGCAGTTCTTC. This chain joins TRBV29-1 and TRBJ2-1; 9 positions match TRBD2. The CDR3 is 14 residues long. The V segment lost 7 bases and the J segment 2 bases; nucleotides outside the gene matches: 6. CDR1 is SQVTM, CDR2 ANQGSEA, per germline.

In this sample, this clonotype turned up a few times. The genes are TRBV6-6 and TRBJ2-3; D perhaps matches TRBD2 (6 bases). The CDR3 contains 12 residues. V lost 7 bases and J lost 3, with 8 bases in between. In germline, CDR1 is MNHNY, CDR2 SVGAGI (reference sequence). The CDR3 sequence is CASKEGTDTQYF. The CDR3 DNA follows: TGTGCCAGCAAGGAGGGAACAGATACGCAGTATTTT.

The V call is TRBV6-1, the J call TRBJ1-2; D is unresolved. Germline loops: CDR1 MNHNS, CDR2 SASEGT. Trimming took off 8 bases at V and 4 bases at J, with 8 bases between the two ends. This CDR3 is built from 11 residues. CDR3 nucleotides: TGTGCCAGCCTGGGTATCTATGGCTACACCTTC. It translates to CASLGIYGYTF.

This clonotype has only a few counts. V gene TRBV20-1 combines with J gene TRBJ2-3; no definite D call. This CDR3 spans 19 amino acids. V lost 0 bases and J 0 bases, leaving 22 bases between the germline ends. The V gene's germline CDR1 is DFQATT and CDR2 SNEGSKA (reference sequence). The CDR3 loop reads CSARDHKGLDNPSTDTQYF. As DNA, the CDR3 is TGCAGTGCTAGAGATCATAAGGGCCTAGACAATCCTAGCACAGATACGCAGTATTTT.

The chain is built from TRBV20-1 and TRBJ1-5; 10 bases align to TRBD1. CDR1 DFQATT and CDR2 SNEGSKA come from the germline V gene (reference sequence). With V trimmed by 3 bases and J by 7 bases, 12 bases remained unmatched. This CDR3 comprises 16 residues. The CDR3 here is CSASRDRGRSGQPQHF. The CDR3 coding sequence is TGCAGTGCTAGCCGCGACAGGGGGCGCTCAGGACAGCCCCAGCATTTT.

In this sample, this clonotype turned up a few times. CDR3 residues: CASSLLGSPLHF. The CDR3, as DNA: TGTGCCAGCAGCTTATTAGGTTCACCCCTCCACTTT. The genes are TRBV7-2 and TRBJ1-6; D unresolved. Trimming left V 2 bases short and J 9 bases short, with 5 bases between. CDR1 is SGHTA and CDR2 is FQGNSA in the germline V gene. The CDR3 is 12 amino acids.

This clonotype appeared many times. V usage is TRBV12-3 or TRBV12-4 and J usage is TRBJ2-7; 9 positions match TRBD2. The CDR3 is made up of 14 amino acids. The J segment lost 1 base and the V segment lost 6 bases, leaving 4 bases of the junction unmatched. CDR3 protein: CASSLTSGSYEQYF. CDR3 bases: TGTGCCAGCAGCTTAACTAGCGGGTCCTACGAGCAGTACTTC.